This passage covers 10 T cell receptor beta chains from one sample sequenced in a study of T cells after yellow fever vaccination. Each CDR3 protein gets one entry after TCRdb re-called the 5' RACE reads with MiXCR. The table has about 580,000 distinct CDR3 sequences, less than 20% seen once. Sequencing used PBMCs, obtained 5 to 6 days after the first yellow fever vaccination. These receptors all come from a man between 18 and 35 years old who received the YFV17D yellow fever vaccine.

There are a few counts of this clonotype. This chain connects TRBV7-9 to TRBJ2-7; tentative D call: TRBD1 (6 bases). CDR1 and CDR2 (germline): SEHNR, FQNEAQ (reference sequence). V was shortened by 5 bases and J by 5 bases, with 16 bases between the two germline ends. This CDR3 is 14 amino acids long. CDR3 in DNA: TGTGCCAGCAGCCGCAACACTGGGACAAACGAGCAGTACTTC. This gives the protein CASSRNTGTNEQYF.

The chain links TRBV20-1 to TRBJ2-3; either TRBD1 or TRBD2 may fit D (6 bases each). Germline assignment: CDR1 DFQATT and CDR2 SNEGSKA (reference sequence). This CDR3 has 13 residues. V lost 0 bases to trimming and J lost 5 bases, with 9 bases between them. The DNA for the CDR3 is TGCAGTGCTAGAGATAGGGGGGTAGATACGCAGTATTTT. This gives the protein CSARDRGVDTQYF.

The rearrangement uses TRBV6-4 and TRBJ2-2; D remains ambiguous. CDR1 and CDR2 (germline): MRHNA, SNTAGT. The CDR3 spans 15 residues. V lost 3 bases to trimming and J lost 0 bases, with 8 bases between them. CDR3 region: CASSEDPSNTGELFF. CDR3 in DNA: TGTGCCAGCAGTGAAGACCCATCGAACACCGGGGAGCTGTTTTTT.

This clonotype has at least ten counts. This chain joins TRBV6-5 and TRBJ2-3; D unresolved. The CDR3 runs to 15 residues. V lost 0 bases and J 5 bases, leaving 12 bases between the germline ends. CDR1 MNHEY and CDR2 SVGAGI come from the germline V gene. The CDR3: CASSYSGKFRDTQYF. CDR3 sequence (DNA): TGTGCCAGCAGTTACTCGGGGAAGTTCCGAGATACGCAGTATTTT.

This clonotype has just one count. This chain joins TRBV6-1 and TRBJ1-1; 10 nucleotides line up with TRBD1. The trim removed 6 bases at V and 10 bases at J, leaving 11 bases unmatched. Germline CDR1 reads MNHNS; CDR2 reads SASEGT. The CDR3 is 14 amino acids. The CDR3 spells CASSETGTGVGAFF. The CDR3 DNA sequence: TGTGCCAGCAGCGAGACCGGGACAGGGGTAGGAGCTTTCTTT.

V gene TRBV18 combines with J gene TRBJ2-2; D gene uncertain. Trimming shortened V by 4 bases and J by 4 bases, and 13 bases separated the two germline ends. This CDR3 spans 15 amino acids. Germline CDR1 and CDR2: KGHSH and LQKENI. This chain's CDR3 is CASSRATPGTGELFF. The CDR3 DNA sequence: TGTGCCAGCTCACGGGCCACTCCGGGCACCGGGGAGCTGTTTTTT.

This clonotype was observed a handful of times. The chain couples TRBV14 to TRBJ2-7; 8 bases map to TRBD2. The V and J ends lost 1 base and 4 bases, in that order; junction bases with no gene match: 0. This CDR3 has 13 residues. Germline V gives CDR1 SGHDN, CDR2 FVKESK. CDR3 nucleotides: TGTGCCAGCAGCCAAGTAGCGGGATACGAGCAGTACTTC. Protein: CASSQVAGYEQYF.

This clonotype has at least ten counts. The chain has TRBV5-1 and TRBJ2-7, with TRBD1 matching over 8 bases. Unmatched junction bases numbered 4, after V lost 0 bases and J lost 2 bases. This CDR3 contains 15 residues. CDR1 is SGHRS and CDR2 is YFSETQ in the germline V gene. In nucleotides, the CDR3 is TGCGCCAGCAGCTTGGGAGGACAGGGTCCCTACGAGCAGTACTTC. This codes for CASSLGGQGPYEQYF.

This clonotype showed up just a few times. The chain carries TRBV28 and TRBJ2-1; TRBD1 agrees at 9 bases. The V segment lost 8 bases and the J segment 2 bases; nucleotides outside the gene matches: 10. CDR3 length: 16 amino acids. Germline CDR1 MDHEN, CDR2 SYDVKM. The CDR3 loop is CASVWGQGFPYNEQFF. The DNA of the CDR3 is TGTGCCAGCGTTTGGGGACAGGGCTTCCCCTACAATGAGCAGTTCTTC. The full variable domain, in which reference TRBV28 and TRBJ2-1 provide the parts outside the CDR3, is DVKVTQSSRYLVKRTGEKVFLECVQDMDHENMFWYRQDPGLGLRLIYFSYDVKMKEKGDIPEGYSVSREKKERFSLILESASTNQTSMYLCASVWGQGFPYNEQFFGPGTRLTVL.

The chain combines TRBV20-1 with TRBJ2-1; D is uncertain. V was pared by 0 bases and J by 3 bases, with 9 bases between. CDR1 and CDR2 (germline): DFQATT, SNEGSKA (reference sequence). CDR3 length: 14 amino acids. The chain's CDR3 is CSARDRKGYNEQFF. The CDR3 DNA sequence: TGCAGTGCTAGAGATAGGAAGGGCTACAATGAGCAGTTCTTC.